This TCR beta chain emerged from a study of beta chain features in type 1 diabetes. Whole-study results and caveats: When Type 1 diabetes patients were examined, their TCRB CDR3s proved moderately but significantly shorter in all four CD4+ subsets. For patients and controls alike, PCR might favor shorter templates to the same degree.

This clone turned up a few times. Its antigen is unknown. Purities over 95% were achieved in all sorted populations. V lost 5 bases, J lost 1 base, and 12 bases lay in between. This CDR3 has 14 residues. Per germline, CDR1 SGHVS and CDR2 FNYEAQ. Expressed TCRB transcripts got sequenced, as all isolated RNA was reverse transcribed. Method: immunoSEQ multiplex PCR; TCRdb's copy keeps in-frame clones and lacks some. The repertoire holds some 370,000 clones, with 8.5% to 10% as singletons. This rearrangement joins TRBV7-6 to TRBJ2-7; TRBD1 might be the D (7 bases). Sequences were obtained from central memory CD4+ T cells from blood. This clonotype was obtained from a man aged 25-45 years with type 1 diabetes. CDR3 coding DNA: TGTGCCAGCAGCCCGCCAGGGGGGTCCTACGAGCAGTACTTC. Translated: CASSPPGGSYEQYF. Filled out from reference TRBV7-6 and TRBJ2-7, the complete variable domain reads GAGVSQSPRYKVTKRGQDVALRCDPISGHVSLYWYRQALGQGPEFLTYFNYEAQQDKSGLPNDRFSAERPEGSISTLTIQRTEQRDSAMYRCASSPPGGSYEQYFGPGTRLTVT.